One and the same sample provided the 26 T cell receptor beta chains below, sequenced in a study of human T cells and chemical hapten exposure. TCRdb redid the calling of the 5' RACE reads with MiXCR, one entry per CDR3 protein. The sample shows over 95,000 distinct CDR3 sequences, 15% to 20% of them seen only once. The total RNA was obtained from whole blood that was not fractionated. The receptors come from a human donor in good health.

The chain carries TRBV4-2 and TRBJ2-1, with a possible D match to TRBD1 (6 bases). The CDR3 totals 15 residues. In germline, CDR1 is LGHNA, CDR2 YNFKEQ. V was cut by 0 bases and J by 2 bases, with 8 bases left in between. This CDR3 is CASSQDGGAYNEQFF. In DNA, the CDR3 is TGTGCCAGCAGCCAAGATGGGGGCGCCTACAATGAGCAGTTCTTC.

This chain links TRBV5-6 with TRBJ2-1, with 10 positions matching TRBD1. The CDR3 is 14 residues long. Germline CDR1 SGHDT, CDR2 YYEEEE. V lost 9 bases and J lost 4; bases outside the gene matches: 7. The CDR3 is CATSGTGEYNEQFF. The CDR3 DNA follows: TGTGCCACCTCCGGGACAGGGGAATACAATGAGCAGTTCTTC.

The CDR3 loop reads CASSLGGQGGTGELFF. In nucleotides, the CDR3 is TGTGCCAGCAGTTTAGGGGGACAGGGCGGGACCGGGGAGCTGTTTTTT. The chain joins TRBV28 to TRBJ2-2; 9 nucleotides align to TRBD1. Trimming took 2 bases from V and 5 from J; bases not matched to a gene: 6. The CDR3 is 16 residues long. Germline V gene lookup returns CDR1 MDHEN and CDR2 SYDVKM. Full variable domain (remainder filled in from reference TRBV28 and TRBJ2-2): DVKVTQSSRYLVKRTGEKVFLECVQDMDHENMFWYRQDPGLGLRLIYFSYDVKMKEKGDIPEGYSVSREKKERFSLILESASTNQTSMYLCASSLGGQGGTGELFFGEGSRLTVL.

The V and J genes are TRBV4-1 and TRBJ2-1, with D possibly being TRBD1 (5 bases). This CDR3 region has 15 residues. Germline CDR1 and CDR2: MGHRA and YSYEKL. Trimming shortened V by 3 bases and J by 4 bases, and 13 bases separated the two germline ends. The CDR3 loop is CASSQRTPGYNEQFF. As DNA, the CDR3 is TGCGCCAGCAGCCAGCGGACCCCAGGGTACAATGAGCAGTTCTTC.

V gene TRBV27 combines with J gene TRBJ2-7; either TRBD1 or TRBD2 may supply D (5 bases each). The CDR3 has 14 amino acids. The V gene's germline CDR1 is MNHEY and CDR2 SMNVEV (reference sequence). V gave up 3 bases and J gave up 7 bases, with 16 bases separating them. The DNA for the CDR3 is TGTGCCAGCAGTTTGGGGGACGGGGCCTTTGAGCAGTACTTC. It yields the protein CASSLGDGAFEQYF.

The chain links TRBV5-4 to TRBJ2-7, with D tentatively TRBD1 or TRBD2 (5 bases each). Germline V CDR1 and CDR2: SGHNT, YYREEE (reference sequence). Trimming removed 5 bases from V and 2 bases from J, with 17 bases in between. The CDR3 is 15 amino acids. CDR3 protein: CASSRSRDRAYEQYF. The DNA of the CDR3 is TGTGCCAGCAGTCGAAGCCGGGACCGCGCCTACGAGCAGTACTTC.

V gene TRBV6-4 combines with J gene TRBJ2-2; D possibly corresponds to TRBD1 (6 bases). Trimming cost V 5 bases and J 6 bases, with 16 bases left between them. The CDR3 runs 15 residues. In germline, CDR1 is MRHNA, CDR2 SNTAGT. CDR3 sequence: CASSSEGDPSGELFF. The CDR3, as DNA: TGTGCCAGCAGTAGCGAGGGGGACCCCTCCGGGGAGCTGTTTTTT.

The V and J genes are TRBV23-1 and TRBJ2-7; no reliable D call. TRBV23-1 carries the ORF label, with uncertain function. With 4 bases removed from V and 6 bases from J, the gap between germline ends came to 22 bases. This CDR3 region has 16 residues. The CDR3 nucleotides are TGCGCCAGCAGTCGTCATACCAGGCTTCTACCCTGCGAGCAGTACTTC. Its protein product is CASSRHTRLLPCEQYF.

V and J are TRBV25-1 and TRBJ1-1; 7 nucleotides line up with TRBD1. The trim removed 8 bases at V and 4 bases at J, leaving 10 bases unmatched. Germline CDR1 reads MGHDK; CDR2 reads SYGVNS. There are 14 residues in the CDR3. The CDR3 sequence is CASFSRGAVTEAFF. DNA for the CDR3: TGTGCCAGCTTTAGCAGGGGGGCGGTCACTGAAGCTTTCTTT.

This clonotype was picked up a small number of times. The chain recombines TRBV11-1 with TRBJ2-5; D unresolved. V lost 1 base, J lost 4 bases, and 4 bases lay in between. The germline gives CDR1 SGHAT, CDR2 FQDESV (reference sequence). The CDR3 consists of 12 residues. In nucleotides, the CDR3 is TGTGCCAGCAGCTTAGACCGAGAGACCCAGTACTTC. Protein sequence: CASSLDRETQYF.

A few counts support this clonotype. The V call is TRBV28, the J call TRBJ2-3, with TRBD2 matching over 8 bases. The CDR3 totals 17 residues. V lost 5 bases and J lost 6; bases outside the gene matches: 16. Per germline, CDR1 MDHEN and CDR2 SYDVKM. The CDR3 is CASSLPRASGSGDTQYF. The CDR3 DNA sequence: TGTGCCAGCAGTCTCCCCCGGGCGAGCGGGAGCGGGGATACGCAGTATTTT.

In this sample, this clonotype turned up a few times. The gene calls are TRBV9 and TRBJ2-3; D ambiguous. The CDR3 length is 13 residues. Per germline, CDR1 SGDLS and CDR2 YYNGEE. The V and J ends lost 0 bases and 3 bases respectively, with 5 bases between them. CDR3 protein: CASSVEATDTQYF. As DNA, the CDR3 is TGTGCCAGCAGCGTAGAAGCTACAGATACGCAGTATTTT. Using reference TRBV9 and TRBJ2-3 for the parts outside the CDR3, the full variable domain is DSGVTQTPKHLITATGQRVTLRCSPRSGDLSVYWYQQSLDQGLQFLIQYYNGEERAKGNILERFSAQQFPDLHSELNLSSLELGDSALYFCASSVEATDTQYFGPGTRLTVL.

The chain combines TRBV3-1 with TRBJ1-1; D is unresolved. Germline-derived CDR1 and CDR2 are LGHDT and YNNKEL (reference sequence). This CDR3 has 14 amino acids. Deletions cut 5 bases from V and 4 bases from J, with 14 bases between. The CDR3 coding sequence is TGTGCCAGCAGCACACAGACGGTGGGCACTGAAGCTTTCTTT. Its translation is CASSTQTVGTEAFF.

This sequence joins TRBV11-1 and TRBJ2-1, with 10 bases aligning to TRBD1. The germline V gene encodes CDR1 SGHAT and CDR2 FQDESV (reference sequence). J lost 6 bases, V lost 5 bases, and 13 bases had no gene match. This CDR3 comprises 17 residues. The CDR3 DNA is TGTGCCAGCAGCAAGCGGGACAGGGGAGTCTTGGGCAATGAGCAGTTCTTC. Amino acids: CASSKRDRGVLGNEQFF.

In this sample, this clonotype turned up a few times. The rearrangement links TRBV7-9 to TRBJ1-5; D not certain. With 3 bases removed from V and 8 bases from J, the gap between germline ends came to 14 bases. This CDR3 has 14 residues. Germline CDR1 and CDR2: SEHNR and FQNEAQ (reference sequence). The CDR3 DNA is TGTGCCAGCAGCTTCGGCCCCACCCCGGAGCCCCAGCATTTT. Amino acid sequence: CASSFGPTPEPQHF.

This chain uses TRBV28 with TRBJ2-7; the D is unclear. The germline CDR1 and CDR2 sequences are MDHEN and SYDVKM. The CDR3 is 15 residues long. V lost 6 bases and J lost 0, with 15 bases in between. CDR3 bases: TGTGCCAGCAGCAGAGATACCACAAGCTCCTACGAGCAGTACTTC. Encoded protein: CASSRDTTSSYEQYF. Looking up the rest from reference TRBV28 and TRBJ2-7 gives the full variable domain: DVKVTQSSRYLVKRTGEKVFLECVQDMDHENMFWYRQDPGLGLRLIYFSYDVKMKEKGDIPEGYSVSREKKERFSLILESASTNQTSMYLCASSRDTTSSYEQYFGPGTRLTVT.

The chain couples TRBV28 to TRBJ2-1; 8 nucleotides line up with TRBD2. Germline V CDR1 and CDR2: MDHEN, SYDVKM. Unmatched junction bases numbered 18, after V lost 5 bases and J lost 6 bases. The CDR3 runs to 18 residues. CDR3 sequence reads: CASSLQGPAGVRLNEQFF. The CDR3 DNA reads TGTGCCAGCAGTCTCCAGGGACCAGCGGGAGTTCGGCTCAATGAGCAGTTCTTC.

A single count supports this clonotype. The chain joins TRBV3-1 to TRBJ1-5, with unresolved D. This CDR3 has 14 residues. Trimming cost V 4 bases and J 6 bases, with 13 bases left between them. Germline values: CDR1 LGHDT, CDR2 YNNKEL (reference sequence). The CDR3 DNA reads TGTGCCAGCAGCCTCCGCCCATCCACTCAGCCCCAGCATTTT. Amino acids: CASSLRPSTQPQHF.

The chain recombines TRBV9 with TRBJ2-2, with 9 bases lining up with TRBD2. Germline V lookup: CDR1 SGDLS, CDR2 YYNGEE. V shed 4 bases, J shed 7 bases, and the junction held 14 bases outside the gene matches. The CDR3 is 17 residues long. The CDR3 loop reads CASSPNTSGPLGGELFF. The CDR3 bases are TGTGCCAGCAGCCCAAATACTAGCGGGCCATTAGGCGGGGAGCTGTTTTTT.

This clonotype has a single count. V gene TRBV7-2 combines with J gene TRBJ2-2; D gene unclear. The CDR3 spans 15 residues. CDR1 and CDR2 (germline): SGHTA, FQGNSA. Trimming took off 2 bases at V and 5 bases at J, with 12 bases between the two ends. The CDR3 loop reads CASSLHPSWTGELFF. In DNA, the CDR3 is TGTGCCAGCAGCTTACACCCGTCCTGGACCGGGGAGCTGTTTTTT.

The rearrangement links TRBV27 to TRBJ2-1; 9 bases map to TRBD2. CDR3 length: 17 residues. Per germline, CDR1 MNHEY and CDR2 SMNVEV (reference sequence). The junction had 12 bases not matched to a gene; V was cut back by 2 bases and J by 7 bases. CDR3 sequence: CASSLKGGGRARNEQFF. In DNA, the CDR3 is TGTGCCAGCAGTTTAAAGGGAGGCGGGAGGGCCCGAAATGAGCAGTTCTTC.

There are a few counts of this clonotype. The chain couples TRBV11-2 to TRBJ1-2; tentatively, D is TRBD1 (5 bases). The germline V and J ends were trimmed by 1 base and 2 bases, with 17 bases remaining between them. The length of the CDR3 is 17 residues. Germline V gene data show CDR1 as SGHAT and CDR2 as FQNNGV. This chain's CDR3 is CASSLVPGLRENYGYTF. CDR3 DNA sequence: TGTGCCAGCAGCTTAGTCCCAGGGTTGAGGGAAAACTATGGCTACACCTTC.

The J gene is TRBJ1-1, the V gene TRBV29-1; 7 positions agree with TRBD1. Germline trimming cut 7 bases from V and 8 bases from J; bases unmatched to any gene: 16. The CDR3 has 14 amino acids. Germline CDR1 and CDR2: SQVTM and ANQGSEA. The CDR3 is CSAHTRDRGHEAFF. The DNA of the CDR3 is TGCAGCGCTCATACCCGGGACAGAGGTCACGAAGCTTTCTTT.

The chain carries TRBV12-3 or TRBV12-4 and TRBJ2-3; a possible D gene is TRBD2 (5 bases). This CDR3 is 13 amino acids long. V lost 10 bases, J lost 3 bases, and 14 bases lay in between. The DNA of the CDR3 is TGTGCCATCCGGCTAGCTGGGACAGATACGCAGTATTTT. Protein sequence: CAIRLAGTDTQYF.

This sequence joins TRBV2 and TRBJ2-5; D uncertain. CDR3 length: 11 residues. V was shortened by 6 bases and J by 0 bases, with 2 bases between the two germline ends. CDR1 and CDR2 from the germline V gene are SNHLY and FYNNEI. The CDR3 bases are TGTGCCAGCAGGAACCAAGAGACCCAGTACTTC. Its translation is CASRNQETQYF.

The rearrangement links TRBV6-5 to TRBJ2-1, with D perhaps TRBD2 (5 bases). Trimming stripped 6 bases from V and 2 bases from J, with 14 bases between. The length of the CDR3 is 15 residues. CDR1 is MNHEY and CDR2 is SVGAGI in the germline V gene. CDR3 sequence reads: CASSFGGRTYNEQFF. CDR3 sequence (DNA): TGTGCCAGCAGCTTCGGAGGCCGAACCTACAATGAGCAGTTCTTC.